This TCR beta chain emerged from a study of Ad26.COV2.S vaccination and SARS-CoV-2 variants. The germline CDR1 and CDR2 sequences are MDHEN and SYDVKM. V gave up 4 bases and J gave up 2 bases; unmatched junction bases: 7. This CDR3 has 15 residues. Sequencing used immunoSEQ multiplex PCR; TCRdb keeps in-frame clones, though not all of them. Here the sample spans fewer than 600,000 clones, roughly nine tenths being singletons. Noted treatment: 15 to 20 received Ad26.COV2.S at low or high dose, single or two shots; roughly five received placebo; per-sample allocation not given. Vaccine and placebo recipients were sampled on day 63 after the first injection. In Boston, an adult donor aged 18-55 years took part.

The source of this sequence is a person aged 18-60 years who received the Ad26.COV2.S COVID-19 vaccine or a placebo. Source: peripheral blood, taken in a trial of Ad26.COV2.S vaccine versus placebo. The chain carries TRBV28 and TRBJ2-7; 8 bases agree with TRBD1. The CDR3 spells CASSSPGRGPYEQYF. CDR3 bases: TGTGCCAGCAGTTCCCCGGGCAGGGGGCCCTACGAGCAGTACTTC. Full variable domain (outside the CDR3, taken from reference TRBV28 and TRBJ2-7): DVKVTQSSRYLVKRTGEKVFLECVQDMDHENMFWYRQDPGLGLRLIYFSYDVKMKEKGDIPEGYSVSREKKERFSLILESASTNQTSMYLCASSSPGRGPYEQYFGPGTRLTVT.